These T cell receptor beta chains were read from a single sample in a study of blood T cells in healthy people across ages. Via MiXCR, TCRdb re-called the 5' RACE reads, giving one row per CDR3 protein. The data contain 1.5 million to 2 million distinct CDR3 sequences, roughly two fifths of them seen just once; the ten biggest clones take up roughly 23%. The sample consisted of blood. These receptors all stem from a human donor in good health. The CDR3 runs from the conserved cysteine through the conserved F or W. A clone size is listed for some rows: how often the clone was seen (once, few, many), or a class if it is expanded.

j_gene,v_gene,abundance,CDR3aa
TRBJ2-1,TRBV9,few,CASSVGLGGGLSYNEQFF
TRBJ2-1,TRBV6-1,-,CASSTKRQGLNEQFF
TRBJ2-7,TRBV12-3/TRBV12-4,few,CASSLRRGQGPGGSTYEQYF
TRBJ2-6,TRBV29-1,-,CSVDTGAGANVLTF
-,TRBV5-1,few,CASSLATGGGHEQYF
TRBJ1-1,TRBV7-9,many,CASSPTGHTEAFF
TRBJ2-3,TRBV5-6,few,CASSFGSTSGVTQYF
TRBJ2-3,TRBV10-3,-,CAISDTRTSGDTDTQYF
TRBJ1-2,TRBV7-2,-,CASSLGGQPSVYGYTF
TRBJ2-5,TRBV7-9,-,CASSFPLLAGGEEGQETQYF
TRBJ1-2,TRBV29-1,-,CSVEGRQRYGYTF
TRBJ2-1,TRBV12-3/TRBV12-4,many,CASSLYRSSYNEQFF
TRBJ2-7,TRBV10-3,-,CAISVNDEQYF
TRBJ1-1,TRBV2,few,CASGWWNTEAFF
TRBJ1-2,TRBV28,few,CASSSGPTYYGYTF
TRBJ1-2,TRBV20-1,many,CSASRQGVGGYTF
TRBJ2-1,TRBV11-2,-,CASRPSFGRDEQFF
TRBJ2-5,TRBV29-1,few,CSVRDRGWRETQYF
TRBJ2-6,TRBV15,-,CATSRESGANVLTF
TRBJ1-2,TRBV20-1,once,CSASGQGTLLNYGYTF
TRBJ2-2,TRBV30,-,CARNVRTGELFF
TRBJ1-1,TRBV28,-,CASSPGQGKDEAFF
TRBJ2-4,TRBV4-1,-,CASSPTLLAGSHKNIQYF
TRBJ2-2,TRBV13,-,CASSPGQSNTGELFF
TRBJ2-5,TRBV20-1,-,CSARVSSGDQETQYF